Each of the 13 T cell receptor beta chains below was sequenced from the same sample in a study of blood T cell repertoires in COVID-19 (TCRdb year 2020). Preparation of the library involved the immunoSEQ multiplex PCR assay. Here the immuneACCESS table is served through TCRdb, limited to in-frame sequences with V and J called. Missing clones are a known gap in these copies; in checked studies unresolved V genes cover under half, and the rest lacks a known reason. This sample gives around 340,000 clones in total; about nine tenths of them show up just once. The ten top clones hold over 1% of the sample. Material for sequencing was PBMCs or T cells enriched from blood (not recorded which). These receptors came from a woman in her thirties who had been exposed to COVID-19.

Turning to this clone: Its ends do not fully match the called genes, so a read error is possible. The rearrangement joins TRBV7-7 to TRBJ2-5; maybe TRBD2 (6 bases). Germline V gives CDR1 SSHAT, CDR2 FNYEAQ (reference sequence). The CDR3 is 14 amino acids. CDR3 residues: CASSFGGSQETQYF. DNA of the CDR3: TGTGCTAGCAGCTTTGGAGGGAGCCAAGAGACCCAGTACTTC.

J is TRBJ1-5 and V is TRBV5-1; D ambiguous. The CDR3 totals 15 residues. CDR1 SGHRS and CDR2 YFSETQ come from the germline V gene. The V and J ends lost 4 bases and 1 base respectively, with 12 bases between them. The CDR3 DNA reads as TGCGCCAGCAGCAGGGAGGGTATGAGCAATCAGCCCCAGCATTTT. It yields the protein CASSREGMSNQPQHF.

The rearrangement links TRBV5-1 to TRBJ2-5; D gene unclear. V lost 2 bases to trimming and J lost 3 bases, with 8 bases between them. The CDR3 length is 13 residues. Looked up from germline, CDR1 is SGHRS and CDR2 is YFSETQ. CDR3 residues: CASSFSAKETQYF. In nucleotides, the CDR3 is TGCGCCAGCAGCTTTTCAGCGAAAGAGACCCAGTACTTC. The entire variable domain, with the rest obtained from reference TRBV5-1 and TRBJ2-5, is as follows: KAGVTQTPRYLIKTRGQQVTLSCSPISGHRSVSWYQQTPGQGLQFLFEYFSETQRNKGNFPGRFSGRQFSNSRSEMNVSTLELGDSALYLCASSFSAKETQYFGPGTRLLVL.

The rearrangement uses TRBV29-1 and TRBJ2-3, with a possible D match to TRBD2 (7 bases). The germline V and J ends were trimmed by 5 bases and 5 bases, with 23 bases remaining between them. Per the germline V gene, CDR1 is SQVTM and CDR2 is ANQGSEA. There are 16 residues in the CDR3. The CDR3, as DNA: TGCAGCGTTACGGTTCGGGGGCTCCGCGGGGGAGATACGCAGTATTTT. Translated, it gives CSVTVRGLRGGDTQYF.

The chain links TRBV5-8 to TRBJ2-1, with TRBD1 as a possible D gene (6 bases). The V end lost 0 bases, the J end lost 5 bases, and 12 bases lay between the germline ends. CDR1 and CDR2 from the germline V gene are SGHTS and YDEGEE. The CDR3 is made up of 15 amino acids. As DNA, the CDR3 is TGTGCCAGCAGCTTGGGTCGACAGGCCGACAATGAGCAGTTCTTC. This encodes CASSLGRQADNEQFF.

This rearrangement joins TRBV2 to TRBJ1-3, with TRBD1 matching 8 bases. The CDR3 sequence is 15 residues long. With V trimmed by 6 bases and J by 0 bases, 4 bases remained unmatched. CDR1 and CDR2 (germline): SNHLY, FYNNEI. Here the CDR3 DNA reads TGTGCCAGCAGGGGACAGGCCTACTCTGGAAACACCATATATTTT. Protein sequence: CASRGQAYSGNTIYF.

This chain uses TRBV6-1 with TRBJ2-7, with unresolved D. Germline CDR1 reads MNHNS; CDR2 reads SASEGT. The CDR3 is made up of 15 amino acids. V lost 0 bases, J lost 2 bases, and 11 bases lay in between. The CDR3 DNA reads as TGTGCCAGCAGTGAAGCGTTGGGCAGCCCCTACGAGCAGTACTTC. Amino acid sequence: CASSEALGSPYEQYF.

The V and J genes are TRBV19 and TRBJ1-5; 7 bases line up with TRBD1. The CDR3 consists of 15 residues. The trim removed 7 bases at V and 1 base at J, leaving 7 bases unmatched. The germline V gene encodes CDR1 LNHDA and CDR2 SQIVND (reference sequence). The DNA of the CDR3 is TGTGCCAGTAAAACCGACAGGGCCAGCAATCAGCCCCAGCATTTT. Encoded protein: CASKTDRASNQPQHF.

The chain joins TRBV12-5 to TRBJ2-7, with D perhaps TRBD1 (6 bases). With 0 bases removed from V and 0 bases from J, the gap between germline ends came to 12 bases. The CDR3 sequence is 16 residues long. Germline CDR1 reads LGHNT; CDR2 reads FRNRAP. The CDR3, as DNA: TGTGCTAGTGGTTTGGTAGACAGGTCCAGCTCCTACGAGCAGTACTTC. Amino acids: CASGLVDRSSSYEQYF. The full variable domain, rest sourced from reference TRBV12-5 and TRBJ2-7, is DARVTQTPRHKVTEMGQEVTMRCQPILGHNTVFWYRQTMMQGLELLAYFRNRAPLDDSGMPKDRFSAEMPDATLATLKIQPSEPRDSAVYFCASGLVDRSSSYEQYFGPGTRLTVT.

The chain couples TRBV10-1 to TRBJ1-1; a weak D match, TRBD1 (6 bases). In germline, CDR1 is WNHNN, CDR2 SYGVQD (reference sequence). Trimming shortened V by 2 bases and J by 1 base, and 11 bases separated the two germline ends. The CDR3 has 15 residues. The CDR3: CASSELQGTNTEAFF. CDR3 nucleotide sequence: TGCGCCAGCAGTGAGCTACAGGGTACGAACACTGAAGCTTTCTTT.

The V gene is TRBV5-6, the J gene TRBJ2-3, with TRBD2 identical over 7 bases. Germline CDR1 SGHDT, CDR2 YYEEEE. The V and J ends lost 6 bases and 1 base, in that order; junction bases with no gene match: 11. This CDR3 has 16 amino acids. The CDR3 sequence: CASTLRGVFGTDTQYF. The CDR3 coding sequence is TGTGCCAGCACCCTCCGGGGGGTTTTTGGCACAGATACGCAGTATTTT.

This clone appeared a few times. The CDR3 sequence is CASSPYSELAKNIQYF. CDR3 coding DNA: TGTGCCAGCAGTCCATACAGTGAACTAGCCAAAAACATTCAGTACTTC. The chain recombines TRBV28 with TRBJ2-4, with D hard to call. CDR1 MDHEN and CDR2 SYDVKM come from the germline V gene. V was trimmed by 5 bases and J by 0 bases, leaving 14 bases between them. CDR3 length: 16 residues.

The chain couples TRBV5-3 to TRBJ2-7; D not resolved. TRBV5-3 is placed among ORFs of uncertain function. Trimming removed 4 bases from V and 6 bases from J, with 8 bases in between. CDR3 size: 11 residues. CDR3 DNA sequence: TGTGCCAGAAGCGGCAGTTGCGAGCAGTACTTC. It translates to CARSGSCEQYF.